This is a list of T cell receptor beta chains from one sample in a study of blood T cell repertoires in COVID-19. Only in-frame clones appear in the TCRdb table, and some are missing; sequencing was by immunoSEQ multiplex PCR. The sample has about 220,000 clones; 83% are singletons. Sample: peripheral blood. The source is a woman between 45 and 60 years old with acute or convalescent COVID-19. The CDR3 runs from the conserved cysteine through the conserved F or W. D genes are given only for firm matches. The size of a clone is reported for some rows only, either as once, few or many, or as a class for expanded clones.

D gene: TRBD2; clone size: -; V gene: TRBV9; J gene: TRBJ2-7; CDR3 protein: CASSGTSGRAFDEQYF; CDR3 DNA: TGTGCCAGCAGCGGAACTAGCGGGAGGGCCTTCGACGAGCAGTACTTC
D gene: -; clone size: -; V gene: TRBV15; J gene: TRBJ2-4; CDR3 protein: CATSRLLGTAKNIQYF; CDR3 DNA: TGTGCCACCAGCCGGCTCTTGGGCACGGCCAAAAACATTCAGTACTTC
D gene: -; clone size: -; V gene: TRBV24-1; J gene: TRBJ2-2; CDR3 protein: CATGAGSGELFF; CDR3 DNA: TGTGCCACCGGAGCAGGGTCCGGGGAGCTGTTTTTT
D gene: TRBD1; clone size: -; V gene: TRBV19; J gene: TRBJ2-7; CDR3 protein: CASSLGWDRAYEQYF; CDR3 DNA: TGTGCCAGTAGTCTCGGTTGGGACAGAGCCTACGAGCAGTACTTC
D gene: -; clone size: -; V gene: TRBV11-2; J gene: TRBJ2-5; CDR3 protein: CASSLSRSQETQYF; CDR3 DNA: TGTGCCAGCAGCTTATCCAGGTCCCAAGAGACCCAGTACTTC
D gene: -; clone size: -; V gene: TRBV15; J gene: TRBJ2-5; CDR3 protein: CATSRGATVPSQETQYF; CDR3 DNA: TGTGCCACCAGCAGAGGTGCGACAGTCCCCTCACAGGAGACCCAGTACTTC
D gene: TRBD2; clone size: -; V gene: TRBV28; J gene: TRBJ2-5; CDR3 protein: CASSPILGTSGFQETQYF; CDR3 DNA: TGTGCCAGCAGTCCAATCCTCGGGACTAGCGGGTTCCAAGAGACCCAGTACTTC
D gene: -; clone size: -; V gene: TRBV6-1; J gene: TRBJ1-2; CDR3 protein: CASSDNALNYGYTF; CDR3 DNA: TGTGCCAGCAGTGATAACGCGCTTAACTATGGCTACACCTTC
D gene: -; clone size: -; V gene: TRBV20-1; J gene: TRBJ1-1; CDR3 protein: CSARQYEAFF; CDR3 DNA: TGCAGTGCTAGACAGTATGAAGCTTTCTTT
D gene: -; clone size: many; V gene: TRBV9; J gene: TRBJ2-7; CDR3 protein: CASSETPSAAYEQYF; CDR3 DNA: TGTGCCAGCAGTGAGACACCCTCCGCCGCCTACGAGCAGTACTTC
D gene: -; clone size: -; V gene: TRBV12-5; J gene: TRBJ1-4; CDR3 protein: CASGLIGEKLFF; CDR3 DNA: TGTGCTAGTGGTTTGATTGGCGAAAAACTGTTTTTT
D gene: -; clone size: few; V gene: TRBV12-3/TRBV12-4; J gene: TRBJ1-1; CDR3 protein: CASSLGQGAFF; CDR3 DNA: TGTGCCAGCAGTTTAGGGCAGGGAGCTTTCTTT
D gene: TRBD2; clone size: once; V gene: TRBV6-2/TRBV6-3; J gene: TRBJ2-1; CDR3 protein: CASSFLAGSYNEQFF; CDR3 DNA: TGTGCCAGCAGTTTTTTAGCGGGGTCCTACAATGAGCAGTTCTTC
D gene: TRBD1; clone size: -; V gene: TRBV6-5; J gene: TRBJ2-7; CDR3 protein: CASTTGQGTREQYF; CDR3 DNA: TGTGCCAGCACCACTGGACAGGGGACTCGCGAGCAGTACTTC
D gene: -; clone size: -; V gene: TRBV28; J gene: TRBJ1-6; CDR3 protein: CASSTRGNYNSPLHF; CDR3 DNA: TGTGCCAGCAGCACGCGGGGGAACTATAATTCACCCCTCCACTTT
D gene: -; clone size: few; V gene: TRBV28; J gene: TRBJ2-5; CDR3 protein: CASSFHRETQYF; CDR3 DNA: TGTGCCAGCAGTTTCCATAGAGAGACCCAGTACTTC
D gene: -; clone size: -; V gene: TRBV27; J gene: TRBJ2-3; CDR3 protein: CASSSTGTGTDTQYF; CDR3 DNA: TGTGCCAGCAGTTCCACAGGGACGGGCACAGATACGCAGTATTTT
D gene: -; clone size: -; V gene: TRBV29-1; J gene: TRBJ1-5; CDR3 protein: CSVGQGLSQPQHF; CDR3 DNA: TGCAGCGTTGGTCAGGGTTTGAGTCAGCCCCAGCATTTT
D gene: -; clone size: few; V gene: TRBV6-1; J gene: TRBJ2-6; CDR3 protein: CASSDRGAPSGANVLTF; CDR3 DNA: TGTGCCAGCAGTGACCGGGGAGCCCCCTCTGGGGCCAACGTCCTGACTTTC
D gene: -; clone size: -; V gene: TRBV28; J gene: TRBJ2-1; CDR3 protein: CASSLGGGGFDEQFF; CDR3 DNA: TGTGCCAGCAGTTTAGGGGGAGGGGGGTTCGATGAGCAGTTCTTC
D gene: -; clone size: few; V gene: TRBV5-4; J gene: TRBJ2-3; CDR3 protein: CASSQGTLSTDTQYF; CDR3 DNA: TGTGCCAGCAGCCAGGGGACACTAAGCACAGATACGCAGTATTTT
D gene: -; clone size: once; V gene: TRBV24-1; J gene: TRBJ2-5; CDR3 protein: CATSDFGDTQETQYF; CDR3 DNA: TGTGCCACCAGTGATTTTGGGGACACCCAAGAGACCCAGTACTTC